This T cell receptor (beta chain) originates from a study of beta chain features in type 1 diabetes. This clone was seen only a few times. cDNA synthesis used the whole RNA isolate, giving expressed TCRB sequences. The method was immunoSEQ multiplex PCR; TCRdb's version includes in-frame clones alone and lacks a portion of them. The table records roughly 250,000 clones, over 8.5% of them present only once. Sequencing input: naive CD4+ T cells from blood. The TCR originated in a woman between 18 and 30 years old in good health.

Here the CDR3 reads CASSTQAGVTDTQYF. The DNA of the CDR3 is TGTGCCAGCAGCACCCAAGCGGGGGTCACAGATACGCAGTATTTT. The chain is built from TRBV5-4 and TRBJ2-3; TRBD2 matches at 8 bases. Germline V gene sequence: CDR1 SGHNT, CDR2 YYREEE (reference sequence). V was clipped by 4 bases and J by 2 bases; unmatched bases: 6. The CDR3 contains 15 residues.